The next 6 T cell receptor beta chains were all read from a single sample in a study of blood T cell dynamics during melanoma immunotherapy. Time point given: pre-treatment baseline. Produced via immunoSEQ multiplex PCR; TCRdb's table is partial and in-frame only. The sample lists around 13,000 clones, about 82% occurring once. The material sequenced was blood, taken from a patient treated with checkpoint blockade. These receptors were collected from a human donor with melanoma.

The V call is TRBV30, the J call TRBJ1-2; 8 positions match TRBD1. This CDR3 has 15 amino acids. In germline, CDR1 is GTSNPN, CDR2 SVGIG (reference sequence). The V gene end was trimmed by 5 bases and the J gene end by 4 bases; junction bases not matched to a gene: 12. CDR3 loop: CAWGAPPGTGYGYTF. In DNA form, the CDR3 reads TGTGCCTGGGGAGCGCCCCCCGGGACAGGCTATGGCTACACCTTC.

The chain has TRBV6-5 and TRBJ2-3; D call uncertain. The V end lost 4 bases, the J end lost 4 bases, and 15 bases lay between the germline ends. The CDR3 totals 15 residues. Germline assignment: CDR1 MNHEY and CDR2 SVGAGI. The CDR3 protein is CASSSTRFGADTQYF. The CDR3 nucleotides read TGTGCCAGCAGTTCGACACGATTTGGGGCAGATACGCAGTATTTT.

The chain recombines TRBV5-1 with TRBJ2-3; 10 bases map to TRBD2. The CDR3 has 14 residues. V trimming: 5 bases; J trimming: 7 bases; junction bases outside the gene matches: 7. Germline V gives CDR1 SGHRS, CDR2 YFSETQ. DNA of the CDR3: TGCGCCAGCAGGCTCAGGACTAGCGGACATACGCAGTATTTT. Its protein is CASRLRTSGHTQYF. Combining the CDR3 with reference TRBV5-1 and TRBJ2-3 gives the whole variable domain KAGVTQTPRYLIKTRGQQVTLSCSPISGHRSVSWYQQTPGQGLQFLFEYFSETQRNKGNFPGRFSGRQFSNSRSEMNVSTLELGDSALYLCASRLRTSGHTQYFGPGTRLTVL.

The V and J genes are TRBV25-1 and TRBJ1-1; no definite D call. The CDR3 covers 13 residues. Germline V gives CDR1 MGHDK, CDR2 SYGVNS. V lost 7 bases, J lost 0 bases, and 9 bases lay in between. The CDR3 bases are TGTGCCAGCATGGCAGGCATGAACACTGAAGCTTTCTTT. Its protein product is CASMAGMNTEAFF.

The rearrangement links TRBV6-5 to TRBJ2-1, with D perhaps assigned TRBD1 or TRBD2 (5 bases each). Trimming left V 2 bases short and J 6 bases short, with 11 bases between. The germline gives CDR1 MNHEY, CDR2 SVGAGI. The CDR3 has 14 amino acids. Here the CDR3 reads CASSYQDGANEQFF. The CDR3, as DNA: TGTGCCAGCAGTTACCAGGACGGGGCCAATGAGCAGTTCTTC.

The V and J genes are TRBV27 and TRBJ2-1; D ambiguous. Germline V CDR1 and CDR2: MNHEY, SMNVEV (reference sequence). Trimming took 1 base from V and 5 from J, leaving 6 bases between them. CDR3 length: 13 amino acids. The CDR3 loop is CASSLWLHNEQFF. The CDR3 nucleotides read TGTGCCAGCAGTTTATGGCTACACAATGAGCAGTTCTTC.